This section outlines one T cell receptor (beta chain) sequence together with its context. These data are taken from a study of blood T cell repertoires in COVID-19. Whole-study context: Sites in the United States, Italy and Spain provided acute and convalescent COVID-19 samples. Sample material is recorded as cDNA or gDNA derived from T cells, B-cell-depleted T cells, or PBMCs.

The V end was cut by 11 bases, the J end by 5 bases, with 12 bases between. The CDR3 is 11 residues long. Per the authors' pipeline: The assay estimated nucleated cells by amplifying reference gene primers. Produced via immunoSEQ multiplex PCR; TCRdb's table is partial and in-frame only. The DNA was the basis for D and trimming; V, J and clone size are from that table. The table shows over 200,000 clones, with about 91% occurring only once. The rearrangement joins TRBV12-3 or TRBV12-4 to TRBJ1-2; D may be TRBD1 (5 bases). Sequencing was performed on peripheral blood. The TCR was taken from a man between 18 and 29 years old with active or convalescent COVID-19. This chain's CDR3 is CALGVGYGYTF. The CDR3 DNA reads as TGTGCCCTAGGGGTGGGGTATGGCTACACCTTC.